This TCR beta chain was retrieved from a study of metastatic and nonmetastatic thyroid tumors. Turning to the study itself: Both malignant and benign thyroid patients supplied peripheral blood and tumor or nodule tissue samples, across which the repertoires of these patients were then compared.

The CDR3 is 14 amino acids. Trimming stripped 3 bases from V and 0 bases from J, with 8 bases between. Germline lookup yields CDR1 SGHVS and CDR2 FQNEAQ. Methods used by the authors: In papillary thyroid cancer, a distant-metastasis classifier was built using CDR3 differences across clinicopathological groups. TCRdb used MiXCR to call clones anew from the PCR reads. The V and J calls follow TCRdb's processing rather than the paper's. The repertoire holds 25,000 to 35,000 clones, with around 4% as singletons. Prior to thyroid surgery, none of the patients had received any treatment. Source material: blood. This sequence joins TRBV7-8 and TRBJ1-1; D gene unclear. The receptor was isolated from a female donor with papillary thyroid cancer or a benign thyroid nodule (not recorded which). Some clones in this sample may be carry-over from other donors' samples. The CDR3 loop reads CASSFGQLNTEAFF. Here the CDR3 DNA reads TGTGCCAGCAGCTTCGGCCAGCTGAACACTGAAGCTTTCTTT.